This T cell receptor (beta chain) is drawn from a study of blood T cell repertoires in COVID-19. Clones were sequenced by immunoSEQ multiplex PCR, and TCRdb holds only the in-frame ones, with some missing. The sample has approximately 300,000 clones, over 75% seen once. This clone was recorded only once. The ends were cut back, 0 bases at V and 3 bases at J, with 4 bases in the middle. The CDR3 runs to 13 residues. CDR1 SGHRS and CDR2 YFSETQ come from the germline V gene. The sample comprised PBMCs or T cells enriched from blood (not recorded which). The sequence was obtained from a woman aged 25-40 years who had recovered from COVID-19. The chain employs TRBV5-1 and TRBJ1-5; D uncertain. DNA of the CDR3: TGCGCCAGCAGCTTGGACAACAATCAGCCCCAGCATTTT. The encoded protein is CASSLDNNQPQHF.